Here is one T cell receptor (beta chain) with its context. Its antigen specificity is not known. No quality values exist for individual bases; no much larger clone is one base distant. The data originate from a study of radiotherapy plus CTLA-4 blockade in lung cancer (dated by TCRdb to the late 2010s). Background for the entire study: Among the enrolled patients, about 20% had an objective response, and about 29% reached disease control. Summary of the overall study and its limitations: After treatment with radiotherapy and ipilimumab, TCR clones that originated in tumors expanded in peripheral blood. Early dynamic changes in blood T cell clones, together with increased serum interferon-beta after radiation, were reported as the strongest predictors of response.

Library preparation used the immunoSEQ multiplex PCR assay. TCRdb re-hosts the immuneACCESS table, in-frame sequences only. Its copies lack some clones; in the studies checked, an unresolved V gene accounts for under half of them, and the cause for the rest is not known. This sample lists 100,000 to 150,000 clones; approximately 90% were detected once. The ten largest make up about 7% of the sample. Focal radiation therapy combined with CTLA-4 blockade (ipilimumab) was tested in patients with chemo-refractory metastatic non-small-cell lung cancer. Per the germline V gene (reference sequence), SGHNT is the CDR1 and YYREEE is the CDR2. V is pared back by 2 bases and J by 7 bases, with 10 bases lying between the germline termini. The CDR3, cysteine through phenylalanine, is 13 amino acids long. The CDR3 DNA has 39 bases and is translated from base 1.

This sequence originates from a human donor with non-small cell lung cancer that progressed on radiotherapy plus ipilimumab. The rearrangement joined TRBV5-4 to TRBJ2-1; matching of 5 bases hints at TRBD1 as the D gene. The sequences come from peripheral blood, collected from a patient treated with radiotherapy plus ipilimumab. The CDR3 region: CASSFQGRNEQFF. The base sequence is TGTGCCAGCAGCTTCCAGGGAAGGAATGAGCAGTTCTTC.